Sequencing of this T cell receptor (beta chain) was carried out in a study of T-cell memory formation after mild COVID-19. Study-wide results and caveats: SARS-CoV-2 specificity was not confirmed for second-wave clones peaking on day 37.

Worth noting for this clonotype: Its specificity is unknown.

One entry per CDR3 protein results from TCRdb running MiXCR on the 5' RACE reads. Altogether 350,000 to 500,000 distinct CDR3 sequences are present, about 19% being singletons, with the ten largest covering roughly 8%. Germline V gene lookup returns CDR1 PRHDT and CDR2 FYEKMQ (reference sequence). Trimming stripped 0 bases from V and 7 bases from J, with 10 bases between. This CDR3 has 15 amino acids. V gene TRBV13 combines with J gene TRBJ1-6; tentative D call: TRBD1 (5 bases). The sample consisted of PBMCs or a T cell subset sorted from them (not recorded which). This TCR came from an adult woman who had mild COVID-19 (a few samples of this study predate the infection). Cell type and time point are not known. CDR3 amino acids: CASSLGGTRNSPLHF. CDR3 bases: TGTGCCAGCAGCTTAGGAGGGACTAGAAATTCACCCCTCCACTTT.